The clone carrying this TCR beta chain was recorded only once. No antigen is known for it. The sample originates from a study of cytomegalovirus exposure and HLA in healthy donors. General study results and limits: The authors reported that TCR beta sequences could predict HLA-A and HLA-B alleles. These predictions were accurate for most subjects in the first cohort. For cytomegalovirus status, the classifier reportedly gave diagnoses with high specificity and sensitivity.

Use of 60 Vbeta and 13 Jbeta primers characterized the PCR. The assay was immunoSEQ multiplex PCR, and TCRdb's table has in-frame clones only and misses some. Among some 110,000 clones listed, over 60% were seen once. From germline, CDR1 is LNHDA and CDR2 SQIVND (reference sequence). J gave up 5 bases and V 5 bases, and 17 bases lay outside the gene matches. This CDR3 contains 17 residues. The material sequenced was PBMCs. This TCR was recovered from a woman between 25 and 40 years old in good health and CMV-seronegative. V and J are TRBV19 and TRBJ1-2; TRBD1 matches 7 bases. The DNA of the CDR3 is TGTGCCAGTAGTGCACAACTTTTTAGGGGGCGCGAATATGGCTACACCTTC. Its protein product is CASSAQLFRGREYGYTF.